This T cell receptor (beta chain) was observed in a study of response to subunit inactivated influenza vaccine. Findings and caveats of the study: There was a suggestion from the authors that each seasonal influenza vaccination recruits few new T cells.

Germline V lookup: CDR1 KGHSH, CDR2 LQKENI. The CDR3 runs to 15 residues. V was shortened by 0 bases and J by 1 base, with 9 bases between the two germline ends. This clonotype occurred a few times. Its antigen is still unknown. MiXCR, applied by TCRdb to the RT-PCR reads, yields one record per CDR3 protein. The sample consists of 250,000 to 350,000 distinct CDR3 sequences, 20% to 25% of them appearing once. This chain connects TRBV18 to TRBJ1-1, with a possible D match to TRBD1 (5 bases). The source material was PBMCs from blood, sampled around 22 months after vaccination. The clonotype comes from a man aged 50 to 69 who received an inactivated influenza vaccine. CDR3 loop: CASSPPGGTNTEAFF. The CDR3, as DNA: TGTGCCAGCTCACCACCGGGGGGTACGAACACTGAAGCTTTCTTT.